A selection of T cell receptor beta chains follows, all from one sample in a study of control samples from healthy donors and cancer patients. Here immunoSEQ multiplex PCR was the method, and the copy in TCRdb shows in-frame clones only, minus some. Of some 150,000 clones detected, roughly 94% appear once; the ten largest clones hold 13% to 15%. The sequencing sample was made of PBMCs. These receptors all come from a man between 60 and 75 years old with colorectal cancer. CDR3s include the opening cysteine and the closing phenylalanine or tryptophan. A D gene is named only where the DNA matches it firmly. Clone size is given for some rows only: seen once, a few or many times, or a class if the clone is expanded.

V gene: TRBV5-6
J gene: TRBJ2-2
clone size: few
D gene: -
CDR3 DNA: TGTGCCAGCAGCTCATGGGGTAGGGGAGTTCGCACCGGGGAGCTGTTTTTT
CDR3 protein: CASSSWGRGVRTGELFF

V gene: TRBV6-6
J gene: TRBJ2-1
clone size: -
D gene: TRBD1
CDR3 DNA: TGTGCCAGCAGTTACTCGAGCGGACAGGGGGGGGATGAGCAGTTCTTC
CDR3 protein: CASSYSSGQGGDEQFF

V gene: TRBV14
J gene: TRBJ1-2
clone size: -
D gene: -
CDR3 DNA: TGTGCCAGCAGCCAAGATGTCAGGGACTATGGCTACACCTTC
CDR3 protein: CASSQDVRDYGYTF

V gene: TRBV25-1
J gene: TRBJ1-2
clone size: -
D gene: TRBD1
CDR3 DNA: TGTGCCAGCAGTTTGGACAGGGTATATGGCTACACCTTC
CDR3 protein: CASSLDRVYGYTF

V gene: TRBV7-7
J gene: TRBJ2-5
clone size: -
D gene: TRBD1
CDR3 DNA: TGTGCCAGCAGCCGGGGACAGGGGGGGCGAGAGACCCAGTACTTC
CDR3 protein: CASSRGQGGRETQYF

V gene: TRBV29-1
J gene: TRBJ2-7
clone size: -
D gene: TRBD1
CDR3 DNA: TGCAGCGTGACAGGGGGGTACGAGCAGTACTTC
CDR3 protein: CSVTGGYEQYF

V gene: TRBV24-1
J gene: TRBJ1-2
clone size: -
D gene: TRBD1
CDR3 DNA: TGTGCCACCAGTGATGGAAAACGGGACAGCTTC
CDR3 protein: CATSDGKRDSF

V gene: TRBV4-1
J gene: TRBJ2-2
clone size: -
D gene: -
CDR3 DNA: TGCGCCAGCAGCCAAGATCTGGGGACTCAAAGGGAGCTGTTTTTT
CDR3 protein: CASSQDLGTQRELFF

V gene: TRBV5-1
J gene: TRBJ1-2
clone size: -
D gene: -
CDR3 DNA: TGCGCCAGCAGCTCCTATCAGGGAGAAGATTATGGCTACACCTTC
CDR3 protein: CASSSYQGEDYGYTF

V gene: TRBV11-2
J gene: TRBJ2-5
clone size: -
D gene: -
CDR3 DNA: TGTGCCAGCAGCTTAACCAGGGAGACCCAGTACTTC
CDR3 protein: CASSLTRETQYF

V gene: TRBV7-2
J gene: TRBJ1-2
clone size: -
D gene: TRBD1
CDR3 DNA: TGTGCCAGCAGCCAACAGGGGGAGATGAGCTATGGCTACACCTTC
CDR3 protein: CASSQQGEMSYGYTF

V gene: TRBV5-1
J gene: TRBJ2-2
clone size: -
D gene: -
CDR3 DNA: TGCGCCAGCAGCCTCCGAGGAGTCGCGAACACCGGGGAGCTGTTTTTT
CDR3 protein: CASSLRGVANTGELFF

V gene: TRBV29-1
J gene: TRBJ1-2
clone size: -
D gene: -
CDR3 DNA: TGCAGCGTTGAAGAGGGCTATGGCTACACCTTC
CDR3 protein: CSVEEGYGYTF

V gene: TRBV6-1
J gene: TRBJ2-3
clone size: -
D gene: -
CDR3 DNA: TGTGCCAGCAGTGCAGGGGGGGAGGTATACAGCACAGATACGCAGTATTTT
CDR3 protein: CASSAGGEVYSTDTQYF

V gene: TRBV4-2
J gene: TRBJ1-1
clone size: few
D gene: -
CDR3 DNA: TGTGCCAGCAGCCAAGAGGGCGGGATCACGAACACTGAAGCTTTCTTT
CDR3 protein: CASSQEGGITNTEAFF

V gene: TRBV12-3/TRBV12-4
J gene: TRBJ2-1
clone size: -
D gene: TRBD1
CDR3 DNA: TGTGCCATAAGGGACAGCTTTTTAGGTGAGCAGTTCTTC
CDR3 protein: CAIRDSFLGEQFF

V gene: TRBV7-6
J gene: TRBJ2-1
clone size: -
D gene: TRBD2
CDR3 DNA: TGTGCCAGCAGCTTACGGCTAGCGGGGGGTGAGCAGTTCTTC
CDR3 protein: CASSLRLAGGEQFF

V gene: TRBV4-2
J gene: TRBJ2-7
clone size: -
D gene: TRBD1
CDR3 DNA: TGTGCCAGCAGCCAAGGATCTTCGGGACAGGGGTACGAGCAGTACTTC
CDR3 protein: CASSQGSSGQGYEQYF

V gene: TRBV11-2
J gene: TRBJ1-3
clone size: -
D gene: -
CDR3 DNA: TGTGCCAGCAGCTTAAGAGGTGCGGCTTCCTCTGGAAACACCATATATTTT
CDR3 protein: CASSLRGAASSGNTIYF

V gene: TRBV21-1
J gene: TRBJ2-7
clone size: -
D gene: -
CDR3 DNA: TGTGCCAGCAGCCACGGGACAGCTCACGAGCAGTACTTC
CDR3 protein: CASSHGTAHEQYF

V gene: TRBV18
J gene: TRBJ1-6
clone size: -
D gene: -
CDR3 DNA: TGTGCCAGCTCCCCCGGGACGGGGTTGGAGGGATCACCCCTCCACTTT
CDR3 protein: CASSPGTGLEGSPLHF

V gene: TRBV4-3
J gene: TRBJ1-3
clone size: -
D gene: TRBD1
CDR3 DNA: TGCGCCAGCAGCCAAGATGAAATAAGGACAGGCTTTGGAAACACCATATATTTT
CDR3 protein: CASSQDEIRTGFGNTIYF

V gene: TRBV28
J gene: TRBJ2-5
clone size: -
D gene: -
CDR3 DNA: TGTGCCAGCAGTTCAGGGGGGCCAGAGACCCAGTACTTC
CDR3 protein: CASSSGGPETQYF

V gene: TRBV6-5
J gene: TRBJ1-2
clone size: -
D gene: -
CDR3 DNA: TGTGCCAGCAGTTATCGGCAGGGCTATGGCTACACCTTC
CDR3 protein: CASSYRQGYGYTF

V gene: TRBV9
J gene: TRBJ2-3
clone size: once
D gene: -
CDR3 DNA: TGTGCCAGCAGCGCCTCCGGGACTAGCACAGATACGCAGTATTTT
CDR3 protein: CASSASGTSTDTQYF

V gene: TRBV28
J gene: TRBJ1-2
clone size: -
D gene: -
CDR3 DNA: TGTGCCAGCAGTTTGAGTCAGGTGAATGGCTACACCTTC
CDR3 protein: CASSLSQVNGYTF

V gene: TRBV5-1
J gene: TRBJ2-7
clone size: -
D gene: -
CDR3 DNA: TGCGCCAGCAGCTTCCCAAGGGACGGGCTAACCTACGAGCAGTACTTC
CDR3 protein: CASSFPRDGLTYEQYF

V gene: TRBV7-2
J gene: TRBJ2-3
clone size: -
D gene: -
CDR3 DNA: TGTGCCAGCAGCCCGGGACTCACAGATACGCAGTATTTT
CDR3 protein: CASSPGLTDTQYF

V gene: TRBV6-5
J gene: TRBJ1-1
clone size: -
D gene: -
CDR3 DNA: TGTGCCAGCAGTTACACAGTGAACACTGAAGCTTTCTTT
CDR3 protein: CASSYTVNTEAFF

V gene: TRBV6-1
J gene: TRBJ2-2
clone size: -
D gene: -
CDR3 DNA: TGTGCCAGCAGTGACGGGGCCGGGGAGCTGTTTTTT
CDR3 protein: CASSDGAGELFF

V gene: TRBV11-2
J gene: TRBJ2-3
clone size: -
D gene: TRBD2
CDR3 DNA: TGTGCCAGCAGCTTAGGGGCGGGGGGTAGCACAGATACGCAGTATTTT
CDR3 protein: CASSLGAGGSTDTQYF

V gene: TRBV7-2
J gene: TRBJ2-5
clone size: once
D gene: TRBD2
CDR3 DNA: TGTGCCAGCAGCCGTCTAGCGGGGTTGAACCAAGAGACCCAGTACTTC
CDR3 protein: CASSRLAGLNQETQYF

V gene: TRBV4-3
J gene: TRBJ1-3
clone size: -
D gene: -
CDR3 DNA: TGCGCCAGCAGCCAAGATCGAGGGCCTGGAAACACCATATATTTT
CDR3 protein: CASSQDRGPGNTIYF

V gene: TRBV5-4
J gene: TRBJ2-2
clone size: -
D gene: -
CDR3 DNA: TGTGCCAGCAGGAACCGTCCCGGGGAGCTGTTTTTT
CDR3 protein: CASRNRPGELFF

V gene: TRBV6-1
J gene: TRBJ2-3
clone size: -
D gene: TRBD2
CDR3 DNA: TGTGCCAGCAGTGGAGCGGGGGGCGGAGGAGATACGCAGTATTTT
CDR3 protein: CASSGAGGGGDTQYF

V gene: TRBV18
J gene: TRBJ1-2
clone size: -
D gene: -
CDR3 DNA: TGTGCCAGCTCACCACCGGGACTCGTGGGGGGCTACACCTTC
CDR3 protein: CASSPPGLVGGYTF

V gene: TRBV7-8
J gene: TRBJ2-7
clone size: -
D gene: -
CDR3 DNA: TGTGCCAGCAGCTTACGGGACAACTCCTACGAGCAGTACTTC
CDR3 protein: CASSLRDNSYEQYF

V gene: TRBV6-2/TRBV6-3
J gene: TRBJ2-3
clone size: -
D gene: -
CDR3 DNA: TGTGCCAGCAGTTATCGGCAGAGCAAAGGCACAGATACGCAGTATTTT
CDR3 protein: CASSYRQSKGTDTQYF

V gene: TRBV6-6
J gene: TRBJ1-2
clone size: once
D gene: -
CDR3 DNA: TGTGCCAGCAGTTCAGGACAGAACTATGGCTACACCTTC
CDR3 protein: CASSSGQNYGYTF

V gene: TRBV28
J gene: TRBJ2-7
clone size: -
D gene: TRBD1
CDR3 DNA: TGTGCCAGCAGGCCGACCGGGACAGGGGGAAGCGAGCAGTACTTC
CDR3 protein: CASRPTGTGGSEQYF

V gene: TRBV6-5
J gene: TRBJ1-2
clone size: -
D gene: -
CDR3 DNA: TGTGCCAGCAGTAGGCGTGGCTACACCTTC
CDR3 protein: CASSRRGYTF

V gene: TRBV6-2/TRBV6-3
J gene: TRBJ1-4
clone size: once
D gene: -
CDR3 DNA: TGTGCCAGCAGCCGGGGGAGGGGAGAAAAACTGTTTTTT
CDR3 protein: CASSRGRGEKLFF

V gene: TRBV6-6
J gene: TRBJ1-1
clone size: -
D gene: -
CDR3 DNA: TGTGCCAGCAGTTACGGGGGGCTTGAAGCTTTCTTT
CDR3 protein: CASSYGGLEAFF

V gene: TRBV7-8
J gene: TRBJ1-2
clone size: -
D gene: -
CDR3 DNA: TGTGCCAGCAGCCGTACGGGGAGCTATGGCTACACCTTC
CDR3 protein: CASSRTGSYGYTF

V gene: TRBV30
J gene: TRBJ2-7
clone size: -
D gene: -
CDR3 DNA: TGTGCCTGGAGTTCAGGGGTCGAGCAGTACTTC
CDR3 protein: CAWSSGVEQYF

V gene: TRBV27
J gene: TRBJ2-3
clone size: -
D gene: -
CDR3 DNA: TGTGCCAGCAGTTTATCACAGGTGGAAGATACGCAGTATTTT
CDR3 protein: CASSLSQVEDTQYF

V gene: TRBV6-2/TRBV6-3
J gene: TRBJ1-4
clone size: -
D gene: -
CDR3 DNA: TGTGCCAGCAGTTACTCGGGGCAGCTCCCTGAAAAACTGTTTTTT
CDR3 protein: CASSYSGQLPEKLFF

V gene: TRBV5-1
J gene: TRBJ2-2
clone size: -
D gene: TRBD1
CDR3 DNA: TGCGCCAGCAGCTTAAGGACAGGAAGCACCGGGGAGCTGTTTTTT
CDR3 protein: CASSLRTGSTGELFF

V gene: TRBV20-1
J gene: TRBJ2-5
clone size: -
D gene: -
CDR3 DNA: TGCAGTGCTCTATGGGAGACCCAGTACTTC
CDR3 protein: CSALWETQYF

V gene: TRBV7-9
J gene: TRBJ1-2
clone size: -
D gene: -
CDR3 DNA: TGTGCCAGCAGCTTATCAGGCACCTTTAACTATGGCTACACCTTC
CDR3 protein: CASSLSGTFNYGYTF

V gene: TRBV4-3
J gene: TRBJ2-7
clone size: -
D gene: TRBD2
CDR3 DNA: TGCGCCAGCAGCCCGGGACTAGCGGACTACGAGCAGTACTTC
CDR3 protein: CASSPGLADYEQYF

V gene: TRBV6-6
J gene: TRBJ1-6
clone size: few
D gene: -
CDR3 DNA: TGTGCCAGCAGTTACTCTCGGTCACCCCTCCACTTT
CDR3 protein: CASSYSRSPLHF

V gene: TRBV25-1
J gene: TRBJ1-5
clone size: -
D gene: -
CDR3 DNA: TGTGCCAGCGGACAGCTTGGAAGCAATCAGCCCCAGCATTTT
CDR3 protein: CASGQLGSNQPQHF

V gene: TRBV15
J gene: TRBJ1-6
clone size: -
D gene: -
CDR3 DNA: TGTGCCACCAGCAGAAGGACAGCTTATTCACCCCTCCACTTT
CDR3 protein: CATSRRTAYSPLHF

V gene: TRBV7-9
J gene: TRBJ2-5
clone size: -
D gene: -
CDR3 DNA: TGTGCCAGCAGCTACTGGACAGACGTACAAGAGACCCAGTACTTC
CDR3 protein: CASSYWTDVQETQYF

V gene: TRBV6-5
J gene: TRBJ1-2
clone size: -
D gene: -
CDR3 DNA: TGTGCCAGCAGTAGGGGTGACGGGGCGAACTATGGCTACACCTTC
CDR3 protein: CASSRGDGANYGYTF

V gene: TRBV11-2
J gene: TRBJ1-1
clone size: -
D gene: -
CDR3 DNA: TGTGCCAGCATCAATTGGGGTACGGCTGAAGCTTTCTTT
CDR3 protein: CASINWGTAEAFF